Following are 7 T cell receptor beta chains from one sample sequenced in a study of cytomegalovirus exposure and HLA in healthy donors. Profiled with immunoSEQ multiplex PCR; TCRdb holds only in-frame clones, not every one. The table lists approximately 270,000 clones, 65% to 90% of them singletons. The sequenced material came from PBMCs. The receptors were sampled from a woman aged 18-29 years in good health and CMV-seronegative.

The chain links TRBV30 to TRBJ1-1; 7 bases are shared with TRBD1. The germline CDR1 and CDR2 sequences are GTSNPN and SVGIG (reference sequence). The length of the CDR3 is 11 residues. Trimming removed 1 base from V and 8 bases from J; junction bases left unmatched: 1. DNA of the CDR3: TGTGCCTGGAGTGCCAGGGGGGAAGCTTTCTTT. Its translation is CAWSARGEAFF.

V is TRBV29-1 and J is TRBJ2-5; D possibly corresponds to TRBD1 (6 bases). V was pared by 4 bases and J by 4 bases, with 7 bases between. This CDR3 contains 11 residues. Germline-derived CDR1 and CDR2 are SQVTM and ANQGSEA. DNA for the CDR3: TGCAGCGTTGCAGGGGTAGAGACCCAGTACTTC. Amino acids: CSVAGVETQYF.

V is TRBV11-2 and J is TRBJ1-1; unclear D gene. Germline V gene data show CDR1 as SGHAT and CDR2 as FQNNGV. The length of the CDR3 is 14 residues. Trimming took 1 base from V and 5 from J, leaving 11 bases between them. CDR3 protein: CASSLARGLTEAFF. The CDR3 coding sequence is TGTGCCAGCAGCTTAGCTCGGGGTTTGACTGAAGCTTTCTTT.

This clone has ten or more counts. J is TRBJ1-5 and V is TRBV2; D is ambiguous. Between the trimmed V and J ends, which lost 6 bases and 8 bases, there was a span of 14 bases. Germline lookup yields CDR1 SNHLY and CDR2 FYNNEI. This CDR3 comprises 13 residues. The CDR3: CASRLREREPQHF. CDR3 nucleotide sequence: TGTGCCAGCAGGCTCCGGGAAAGGGAGCCCCAGCATTTT.

The rearrangement links TRBV7-3 to TRBJ1-1; 7 nucleotides match TRBD1. The CDR3 is 14 amino acids. CDR1 and CDR2 from the germline V gene are SGHTA and FQGTGA. V lost 3 bases, J lost 7 bases, and 8 bases stayed unmatched. CDR3 coding DNA: TGTGCCAGCAGCTTTGGACAGGTTTCAGGTGAAGCTTTCTTT. Its translation is CASSFGQVSGEAFF.

V usage is TRBV2 and J usage is TRBJ2-7; 13 nucleotides match TRBD2. This CDR3 is built from 17 residues. V lost 4 bases, J lost 4 bases, and 10 bases stayed unmatched. Per germline, CDR1 SNHLY and CDR2 FYNNEI. The CDR3 loop reads CASSATSGGASWYEQYF. The DNA for the CDR3 is TGTGCCAGCAGTGCTACTAGCGGGGGGGCGTCATGGTACGAGCAGTACTTC.

This clone was picked up one time. The CDR3 region has the DNA TGTGCCAGCAGTTTGTGGGAGGGCCACAGGAATGAGCAGTTCTTC. Amino acids: CASSLWEGHRNEQFF. The chain employs TRBV27 and TRBJ2-1, with TRBD2 matching 7 bases. CDR3 length equals 15 residues. V lost 3 bases to trimming and J lost 7 bases; unmatched junction nucleotides: 9. Germline V gene lookup returns CDR1 MNHEY and CDR2 SMNVEV (reference sequence).